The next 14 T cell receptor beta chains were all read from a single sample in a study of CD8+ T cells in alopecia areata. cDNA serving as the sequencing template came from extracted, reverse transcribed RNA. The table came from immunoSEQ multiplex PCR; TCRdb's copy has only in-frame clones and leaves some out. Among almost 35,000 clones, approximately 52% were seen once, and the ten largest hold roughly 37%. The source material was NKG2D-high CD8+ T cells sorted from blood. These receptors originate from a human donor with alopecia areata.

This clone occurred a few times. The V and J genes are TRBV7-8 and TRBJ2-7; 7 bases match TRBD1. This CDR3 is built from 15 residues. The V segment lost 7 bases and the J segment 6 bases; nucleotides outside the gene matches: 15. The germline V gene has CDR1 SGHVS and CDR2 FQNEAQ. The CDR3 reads CASTVPQGPRGEQYF. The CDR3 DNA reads TGTGCCAGCACCGTCCCACAGGGGCCCAGGGGCGAGCAGTACTTC.

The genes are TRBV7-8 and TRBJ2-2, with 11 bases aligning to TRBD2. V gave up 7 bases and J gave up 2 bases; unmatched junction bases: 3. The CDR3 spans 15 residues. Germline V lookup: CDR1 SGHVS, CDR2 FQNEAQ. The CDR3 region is CASKGLAANTGELFF. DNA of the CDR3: TGTGCCAGCAAGGGACTAGCGGCTAACACCGGGGAGCTGTTTTTT.

The CDR3: CASSQWTPRYSIQYF. In nucleotides, the CDR3 is TGTGCCAGCAGCCAATGGACGCCGCGGTATAGCATTCAGTACTTC. The genes are TRBV5-6 and TRBJ2-4; D remains unclear. V was clipped by 4 bases and J by 9 bases, with 20 bases between them. CDR3 length: 15 residues. CDR1 and CDR2 from the germline V gene are SGHDT and YYEEEE.

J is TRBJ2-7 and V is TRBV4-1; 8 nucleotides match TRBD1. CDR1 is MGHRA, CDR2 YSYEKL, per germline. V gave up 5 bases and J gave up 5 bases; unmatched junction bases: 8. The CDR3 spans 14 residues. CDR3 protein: CASSARDRFNEQYF. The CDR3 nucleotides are TGCGCCAGCAGCGCCCGGGACAGGTTTAACGAGCAGTACTTC.

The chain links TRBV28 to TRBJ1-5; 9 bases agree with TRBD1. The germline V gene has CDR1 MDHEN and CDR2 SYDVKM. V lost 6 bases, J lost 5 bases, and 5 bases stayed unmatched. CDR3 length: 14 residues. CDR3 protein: CASSLGQGDQPQHF. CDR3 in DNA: TGTGCCAGCAGCCTGGGACAGGGAGATCAGCCCCAGCATTTT. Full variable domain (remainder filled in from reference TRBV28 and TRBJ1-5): DVKVTQSSRYLVKRTGEKVFLECVQDMDHENMFWYRQDPGLGLRLIYFSYDVKMKEKGDIPEGYSVSREKKERFSLILESASTNQTSMYLCASSLGQGDQPQHFGDGTRLSIL.

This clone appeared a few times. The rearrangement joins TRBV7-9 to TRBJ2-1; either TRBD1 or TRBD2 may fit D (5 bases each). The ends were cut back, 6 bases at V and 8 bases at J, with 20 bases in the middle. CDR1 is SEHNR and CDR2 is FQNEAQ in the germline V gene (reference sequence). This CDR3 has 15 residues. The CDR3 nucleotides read TGTGCCAGCAGGTTCGGGGCTTCCCAAACGGATGAGCAGTTCTTC. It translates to CASRFGASQTDEQFF.

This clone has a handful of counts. CDR3 in DNA: TGCGCCAGCAGCCTACGATTCGATCCTAGCGGCCAAGAGACCCAGTACTTC. This codes for CASSLRFDPSGQETQYF. This chain connects TRBV4-1 to TRBJ2-5; 7 bases map to TRBD2. CDR1 MGHRA and CDR2 YSYEKL come from the germline V gene. The CDR3 covers 17 residues. V trimming: 4 bases; J trimming: 1 base; junction bases outside the gene matches: 12.

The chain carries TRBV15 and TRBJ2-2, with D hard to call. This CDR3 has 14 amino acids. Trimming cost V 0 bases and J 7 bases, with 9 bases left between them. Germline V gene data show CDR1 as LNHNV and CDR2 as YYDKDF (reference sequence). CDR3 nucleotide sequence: TGTGCCACCAGCAGAGATCCGGCCGTCGGGGAGCTGTTTTTT. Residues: CATSRDPAVGELFF.

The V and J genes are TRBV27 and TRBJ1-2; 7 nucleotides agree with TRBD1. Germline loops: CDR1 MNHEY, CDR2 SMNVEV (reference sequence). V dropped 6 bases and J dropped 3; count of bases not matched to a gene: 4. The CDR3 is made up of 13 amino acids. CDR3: CASSLGQYYGYTF. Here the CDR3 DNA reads TGTGCCAGCAGCTTGGGACAGTACTATGGCTACACCTTC.

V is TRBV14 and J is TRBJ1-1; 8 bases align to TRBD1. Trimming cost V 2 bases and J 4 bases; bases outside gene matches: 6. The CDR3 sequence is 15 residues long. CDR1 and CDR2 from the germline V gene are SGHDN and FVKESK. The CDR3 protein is CASSQLGQGRTEAFF. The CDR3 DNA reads TGTGCCAGCAGCCAACTAGGACAGGGTCGCACTGAAGCTTTCTTT.

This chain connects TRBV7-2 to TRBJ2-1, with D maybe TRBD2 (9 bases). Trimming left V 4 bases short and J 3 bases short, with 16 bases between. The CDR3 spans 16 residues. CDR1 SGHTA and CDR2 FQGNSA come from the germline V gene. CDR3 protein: CASSSLAGTGYNEQFF. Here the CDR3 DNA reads TGTGCCAGCAGCTCTCTAGCGGGGACAGGCTACAATGAGCAGTTCTTC.

The CDR3 DNA reads TGTGCCAGCAGCGTAGGACAGAACTCCTACGAGCAGTACTTC. Its protein product is CASSVGQNSYEQYF. The V call is TRBV9, the J call TRBJ2-7, with a possible D match to TRBD1 (5 bases). Trimming shortened V by 0 bases and J by 0 bases, and 7 bases separated the two germline ends. Per germline, CDR1 SGDLS and CDR2 YYNGEE. The CDR3 is made up of 14 amino acids.

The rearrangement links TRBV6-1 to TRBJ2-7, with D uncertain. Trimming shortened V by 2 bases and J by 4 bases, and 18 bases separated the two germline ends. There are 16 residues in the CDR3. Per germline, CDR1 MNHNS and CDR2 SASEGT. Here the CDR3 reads CASSEFGSLAPYEQYF. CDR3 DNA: TGTGCCAGCAGTGAATTCGGAAGCTTGGCCCCATACGAGCAGTACTTC.

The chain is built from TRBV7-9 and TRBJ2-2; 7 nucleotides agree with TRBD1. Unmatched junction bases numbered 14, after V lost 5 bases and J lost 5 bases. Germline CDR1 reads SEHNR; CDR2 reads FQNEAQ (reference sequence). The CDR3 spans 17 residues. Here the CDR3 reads CASSAGRDRVLTGELFF. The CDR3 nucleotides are TGTGCCAGCAGCGCCGGCCGAGACAGGGTCTTGACCGGGGAGCTGTTTTTT.